This TCR beta chain is drawn from a study of blood T cell dynamics during melanoma immunotherapy. For the study at large: Patients with metastatic melanoma got pembrolizumab or nivolumab-ipilimumab as first-line care.

Comment on this clone: What it recognizes is unknown.

Time point indicated: week 3, after first cycle of checkpoint inhibitor. One draw preceded checkpoint blockade; another followed its first cycle at week 3. No patient had earlier systemic cancer treatment, concurrent immunosuppressants, or another active cancer. Overall study results and limits: It remained unknown if the driving T cell clones were melanoma-specific.

Sequencing was performed with immunoSEQ multiplex PCR; in TCRdb, only in-frame clones are kept and a portion is missing. The table shows 25,000 to 35,000 clones, with over 80% occurring only once. The sequencing here drew on blood, taken from a patient treated with checkpoint blockade. The sequence derives from a human donor with melanoma.

The CDR3 loop reads CASSLDTNEKLFF. CDR3 nucleotides: TGCGCCAGCAGCTTGGACACCAATGAAAAACTGTTTTTT. The chain employs TRBV5-1 and TRBJ1-4, with unresolved D. This CDR3 has 13 amino acids. CDR1 and CDR2 from the germline V gene are SGHRS and YFSETQ. V lost 0 bases to trimming and J lost 5 bases, with 5 bases between them.